This T cell receptor beta chain was sequenced for a study of T cells in Graves' hyperthyroidism and ophthalmopathy. There are a few counts of this clonotype. From RNA transcripts, TCR beta CDR3 regions were amplified. Carried out on the TCR CDR3, a first-round RT-PCR used the HTBI primer set. TCRdb used MiXCR to reprocess the multiplex PCR reads, holding one entry per CDR3 protein. The sample lists some 250,000 distinct CDR3 sequences; 14% to 15% were seen once. V was shortened by 6 bases and J by 2 bases, with 11 bases between the two germline ends. The CDR3 is 13 amino acids. Germline V gene sequence: CDR1 LNHDA, CDR2 SQIVND (reference sequence).

Sequenced: blood. The receptor comes from a woman aged 40 to 55 with Graves' hyperthyroidism that later progressed to Graves' ophthalmopathy. This chain links TRBV19 with TRBJ2-7; D call uncertain. CDR3 bases: TGTGCCAGTAGGGGCGCTGGGACCTACGAGCAGTACTTC. It specifies CASRGAGTYEQYF.